This T cell receptor (beta chain) came from a study of T-cell reconstitution after alpha-beta-depleted transplantation in children. With respect to this clonotype: As yet, its antigen is unknown.

Study-wide points: Expanded graft clones, several hundred of them, were reportedly the source of alpha-beta T cells about two months after transplant. Newly produced T cells mostly provided counts and TCRbeta diversity after one year, as hyperexpanded clones declined. Certain patients had high TCRbeta diversity at day 60, and it came from recipient T cells and thymic progenitors that survived.

The CDR3 spans 14 residues. Germline CDR1 and CDR2: SGHKS and YYEKEE (reference sequence). Trimming took off 1 base at V and 4 bases at J, with 9 bases between the two ends. Preparation of the TCRbeta library used unique molecular identifiers. Via MiXCR, TCRdb re-called the PCR reads, giving one row per CDR3 protein. The top ten hold around 0.76% of the sample, which has approximately 650,000 distinct CDR3 sequences, around 12% seen once. Material: PBMCs, obtained before TCRalphabeta/CD19-depleted stem cell transplant. The rearrangement joins TRBV5-5 to TRBJ1-5; D unclear. The receptor's source is a girl aged 2-10 years with congenital amegakaryocytic thrombocytopenia, due to receive a stem cell transplant. The CDR3 region has the DNA TGTGCCAGCAGCTTGACAGTTACTAATCAGCCCCAGCATTTT. Translation: CASSLTVTNQPQHF.